Each of the 27 T cell receptor beta chains below was sequenced from the same sample in a study of T-cell reconstitution after alpha-beta-depleted transplantation in children. During its preparation, the TCRbeta library received unique molecular identifiers. Using its own MiXCR run on the PCR reads, TCRdb lists one record per CDR3 protein. The sample contains 750,000 to 950,000 distinct CDR3 sequences, approximately 15% of which appear only once. The source material was PBMCs, mostly from graft donor cells, sampled 360 days after TCRalphabeta/CD19-depleted stem cell transplant. These receptor sequences come from a male patient between 5 and 17 years old who had a stem cell transplant for acute lymphoblastic leukemia, so the T cells may come from the graft donor.

The chain uses TRBV3-1 and TRBJ2-1; 8 bases agree with TRBD1. The CDR3 is 20 amino acids. Unmatched junction bases numbered 26, after V lost 11 bases and J lost 2 bases. CDR1 LGHDT and CDR2 YNNKEL come from the germline V gene (reference sequence). In nucleotides, the CDR3 is TGTGCCTCCACCCAAGAACATGAGTTCAGGGGGCAAGTTGCCTACAATGAGCAGTTCTTC. Protein: CASTQEHEFRGQVAYNEQFF.

Regarding this clonotype: One base away lies a much larger clone, so this may be a sequencing read error. The chain recombines TRBV5-1 with TRBJ2-3; 8 bases are shared with TRBD2. CDR3 length: 15 residues. Germline V gives CDR1 SGHRS, CDR2 YFSETQ. V lost 0 bases and J lost 2; bases outside the gene matches: 2. The CDR3, as DNA: TGCGCCAGCAGCTTGGTTAGCGGGGCCACAGATACGCAGTATTTT. The encoded protein is CASSLVSGATDTQYF.

In its sample, this clonotype was seen a few times. This rearrangement joins TRBV5-5 to TRBJ1-2, with TRBD1 matching 9 bases. CDR1 and CDR2 from the germline V gene are SGHKS and YYEKEE (reference sequence). CDR3 length: 15 amino acids. V was clipped by 1 base and J by 4 bases; unmatched bases: 5. The CDR3 region is CASSLILTGGYGYTF. The CDR3 DNA sequence: TGTGCCAGCAGCTTGATCTTGACAGGGGGCTATGGCTACACCTTC. Using reference TRBV5-5 and TRBJ1-2 for the parts outside the CDR3, the full variable domain is DAGVTQSPTHLIKTRGQQVTLRCSPISGHKSVSWYQQVLGQGPQFIFQYYEKEERGRGNFPDRFSARQFPNYSSELNVNALLLGDSALYLCASSLILTGGYGYTFGSGTRLTVV.

The chain combines TRBV9 with TRBJ2-3, with 8 bases matching TRBD2. Germline V gene sequence: CDR1 SGDLS, CDR2 YYNGEE. The CDR3 extends over 17 amino acids. V lost 3 bases to trimming and J lost 1 base; unmatched junction nucleotides: 10. CDR3 amino acids: CASSASGPGGRTDTQYF. Written as DNA, the CDR3 is TGTGCCAGCAGCGCTAGCGGGCCCGGTGGCCGCACAGATACGCAGTATTTT.

This clonotype was seen more than once but under ten times. J is TRBJ2-7 and V is TRBV5-1; D perhaps matches TRBD1 (7 bases). Germline loops: CDR1 SGHRS, CDR2 YFSETQ. V lost 0 bases to trimming and J lost 3 bases, with 13 bases between them. This CDR3 comprises 15 residues. The CDR3 DNA reads as TGCGCCAGCAGCTTGGGCGCGGGACAGCACTACGAGCAGTACTTC. It translates to CASSLGAGQHYEQYF.

This clonotype was counted only a few times. This chain joins TRBV15 and TRBJ2-1; D is unresolved. This CDR3 comprises 13 residues. Looked up from germline, CDR1 is LNHNV and CDR2 is YYDKDF (reference sequence). With 0 bases removed from V and 9 bases from J, the gap between germline ends came to 9 bases. The CDR3 DNA reads as TGTGCCACCAGCAGAGATGGGGAAGGTGAGCAGTTCTTC. Translating it yields CATSRDGEGEQFF.

In the case of this clonotype: One end of the junction varies from germline; a read error may be responsible. The V call is TRBV7-9, the J call TRBJ2-7, with D possibly TRBD2 on 6 matching bases. The V gene's germline CDR1 is SEHNR and CDR2 FQNEAQ (reference sequence). The CDR3 is 14 amino acids. CDR3 in amino acids: CASSLVEIRRDSLF. CDR3 bases: TGTGCCAGCAGCTTAGTGGAGATTCGACGGGACTCGCTCTTC. The full variable domain, rest sourced from reference TRBV7-9 and TRBJ2-7, is DTGVSQNPRHKITKRGQNVTFRCDPISEHNRLYWYRQTLGQGPEFLTYFQNEAQLEKSRLLSDRFSAERPKGSFSTLEIQRTEQGDSAMYLCASSLVEIRRDSLFGPGTRLTVT.

The V call is TRBV7-2, the J call TRBJ1-5; D perhaps matches TRBD1 (5 bases). The CDR3 has 16 residues. Per germline, CDR1 SGHTA and CDR2 FQGNSA. V shed 5 bases and J shed 0 bases, with 14 bases lying between them. CDR3 amino acids: CASSTGTEYSNQPQHF. In DNA form, the CDR3 reads TGTGCCAGCAGCACCGGGACGGAATATAGCAATCAGCCCCAGCATTTT.

The genes are TRBV5-1 and TRBJ2-2; TRBD1 matches at 8 bases. CDR1 and CDR2 from the germline V gene are SGHRS and YFSETQ. This CDR3 has 15 residues. The trim removed 2 bases at V and 8 bases at J, leaving 8 bases unmatched. CDR3 DNA sequence: TGCGCCAGCAGCTTTGCAGGGGGCGCGCTGGGGGAGCTGTTTTTT. Translated, it gives CASSFAGGALGELFF.

This clonotype has just a few counts. This rearrangement joins TRBV7-8 to TRBJ2-7, with 7 nucleotides matching TRBD1. CDR3 length: 16 amino acids. V gave up 1 base and J gave up 1 base; unmatched junction bases: 7. CDR1 is SGHVS, CDR2 FQNEAQ, per germline. CDR3 sequence (DNA): TGTGCCAGCAGCTTAGAGAGGGGGCGCCCTTCCTACGAGCAGTACTTC. Its protein product is CASSLERGRPSYEQYF.

The table lists this clonotype with a few counts. V usage is TRBV7-9 and J usage is TRBJ2-3; weak D call: TRBD2 (5 bases). The CDR3 length is 15 residues. V was shortened by 5 bases and J by 2 bases, with 14 bases between the two germline ends. CDR1 and CDR2 from the germline V gene are SEHNR and FQNEAQ (reference sequence). CDR3 residues: CASSRGSLLTDTQYF. The CDR3 DNA reads TGTGCCAGCAGCCGAGGGTCCCTCCTCACAGATACGCAGTATTTT.

This sequence joins TRBV9 and TRBJ1-2; 7 bases are shared with TRBD1. The V segment lost 4 bases and the J segment 4 bases; nucleotides outside the gene matches: 13. CDR3 length: 16 residues. Germline V gene sequence: CDR1 SGDLS, CDR2 YYNGEE. CDR3 in amino acids: CASSFSLDRLGYGYTF. The DNA of the CDR3 is TGTGCCAGCAGCTTCTCCCTGGACAGGCTCGGCTATGGCTACACCTTC.

This clonotype was picked up many times. This rearrangement joins TRBV6-4 to TRBJ2-2; 7 bases line up with TRBD2. This CDR3 contains 14 residues. J lost 6 bases, V lost 2 bases, and 3 bases had no gene match. In germline, CDR1 is MRHNA, CDR2 SNTAGT. The CDR3, as DNA: TGTGCCAGCAGTGACCCTACTAGCGCCGGGGAGCTGTTTTTT. Amino acid sequence: CASSDPTSAGELFF.

V is TRBV12-3 or TRBV12-4 and J is TRBJ1-5, with a weak D call TRBD1 (6 bases). Trimming left V 4 bases short and J 9 bases short, with 10 bases between. This CDR3 region has 12 residues. This chain's CDR3 is CASSSGGGPQHF. CDR3 coding DNA: TGTGCCAGCAGTTCCGGGGGCGGGCCCCAGCATTTT.

This chain uses TRBV11-2 with TRBJ1-5, with a weak D call TRBD1 (5 bases). CDR1 and CDR2 from the germline V gene are SGHAT and FQNNGV. Trimming cost V 4 bases and J 0 bases, with 10 bases left between them. The CDR3 spans 15 residues. CDR3 region: CASSSRTYSNQPQHF. In DNA form, the CDR3 reads TGTGCCAGCAGCTCCCGGACATATAGCAATCAGCCCCAGCATTTT.

The chain joins TRBV10-3 to TRBJ2-5, with D uncertain. CDR1 and CDR2 from the germline V gene are ENHRY and SYGVKD. CDR3 length: 12 residues. V was cut by 4 bases and J by 5 bases, with 8 bases left in between. CDR3: CAISGSSETQYF. The DNA of the CDR3 is TGTGCCATCAGTGGTAGTTCCGAGACCCAGTACTTC.

This clonotype was observed a few times. The J gene is TRBJ2-7, the V gene TRBV20-1; D assignment may be TRBD1 or TRBD2 (5 bases each). Germline V gene lookup returns CDR1 DFQATT and CDR2 SNEGSKA (reference sequence). This CDR3 is 12 amino acids long. Trimming stripped 6 bases from V and 2 bases from J, with 11 bases between. The CDR3 loop reads CSAGERAYEQYF. In DNA form, the CDR3 reads TGCAGTGCAGGGGAGAGGGCCTACGAGCAGTACTTC.

This clonotype was counted at least ten times. The rearrangement joins TRBV5-6 to TRBJ2-7; 10 bases match TRBD1. This CDR3 region has 18 residues. The V segment lost 2 bases and the J segment 1 base; nucleotides outside the gene matches: 12. Germline loops: CDR1 SGHDT, CDR2 YYEEEE. The CDR3 protein is CASSFFRRDRGTSYEQYF. The CDR3 DNA sequence: TGTGCCAGCAGCTTTTTTCGGCGGGACAGGGGTACGTCCTACGAGCAGTACTTC. The variable domain in full, with the rest retrieved from reference TRBV5-6 and TRBJ2-7, is DAGVTQSPTHLIKTRGQQVTLRCSPKSGHDTVSWYQQALGQGPQFIFQYYEEEERQRGNFPDRFSGHQFPNYSSELNVNALLLGDSALYLCASSFFRRDRGTSYEQYFGPGTRLTVT.

Many counts were recorded for this clonotype. The V and J genes are TRBV5-1 and TRBJ1-1; D is unclear. Germline V lookup: CDR1 SGHRS, CDR2 YFSETQ. With 4 bases removed from V and 4 bases from J, the gap between germline ends came to 11 bases. The CDR3 contains 13 residues. The CDR3 protein is CASSLLVGTEAFF. The CDR3 nucleotides read TGCGCCAGCAGCCTGTTGGTGGGCACTGAAGCTTTCTTT. Full variable domain (rest looked up from reference TRBV5-1 and TRBJ1-1): KAGVTQTPRYLIKTRGQQVTLSCSPISGHRSVSWYQQTPGQGLQFLFEYFSETQRNKGNFPGRFSGRQFSNSRSEMNVSTLELGDSALYLCASSLLVGTEAFFGQGTRLTVV.

The genes are TRBV5-1 and TRBJ2-1, with TRBD2 matching 9 bases. After removal of 6 bases from V and 8 bases from J, the junction contained 12 bases not matched to a gene. CDR1 and CDR2 from the germline V gene are SGHRS and YFSETQ. This CDR3 contains 15 residues. The CDR3 spells CASTTGTSTADEQFF. For the CDR3, the DNA is TGCGCCAGCACAACCGGGACTAGCACTGCCGATGAGCAGTTCTTC. The whole variable domain, remainder taken from reference TRBV5-1 and TRBJ2-1, is KAGVTQTPRYLIKTRGQQVTLSCSPISGHRSVSWYQQTPGQGLQFLFEYFSETQRNKGNFPGRFSGRQFSNSRSEMNVSTLELGDSALYLCASTTGTSTADEQFFGPGTRLTVL.

This chain links TRBV7-9 with TRBJ2-3, with D possibly matching TRBD1 (6 bases). The CDR3 totals 16 residues. Looked up from germline, CDR1 is SEHNR and CDR2 is FQNEAQ (reference sequence). V was shortened by 0 bases and J by 2 bases, with 12 bases between the two germline ends. The CDR3 region is CASSLAQTGLTDTQYF. CDR3 coding DNA: TGTGCCAGCAGCTTAGCGCAGACAGGACTCACAGATACGCAGTATTTT.

The chain has TRBV5-6 and TRBJ2-5; TRBD1 is a possible D gene (5 bases). The V end was cut by 0 bases, the J end by 1 base, with 13 bases between. Looked up from germline, CDR1 is SGHDT and CDR2 is YYEEEE. The CDR3 spans 16 residues. The CDR3 loop is CASSLGAGQIQETQYF. The CDR3 DNA sequence: TGTGCCAGCAGCTTGGGCGCTGGACAAATCCAAGAGACCCAGTACTTC.

V is TRBV2 and J is TRBJ2-1; 9 nucleotides agree with TRBD2. The CDR3 length is 15 residues. V lost 8 bases and J lost 8; bases outside the gene matches: 13. CDR1 and CDR2 from the germline V gene are SNHLY and FYNNEI. CDR3 residues: CASPRSSGSRYEQFF. Written as DNA, the CDR3 is TGTGCCAGCCCCCGGAGTAGCGGGAGTAGATATGAGCAGTTCTTC.

This clonotype was seen only a few times. The V call is TRBV5-1, the J call TRBJ2-1; D remains unclear. Germline V gene data show CDR1 as SGHRS and CDR2 as YFSETQ. V lost 2 bases and J lost 12, with 12 bases in between. The CDR3 totals 12 residues. CDR3: CASSLTNGPQFF. For the CDR3, the DNA is TGCGCCAGCAGCTTAACAAATGGACCGCAGTTCTTC. Full variable domain (missing parts from reference TRBV5-1 and TRBJ2-1): KAGVTQTPRYLIKTRGQQVTLSCSPISGHRSVSWYQQTPGQGLQFLFEYFSETQRNKGNFPGRFSGRQFSNSRSEMNVSTLELGDSALYLCASSLTNGPQFFGPGTRLTVL.

The sample holds many counts of this clonotype. The genes are TRBV6-5 and TRBJ2-1; 10 bases agree with TRBD2. Germline values: CDR1 MNHEY, CDR2 SVGAGI. The CDR3 length is 16 residues. Trimming at V came to 1 base and at J to 7 bases, leaving 7 bases not matched to a gene. As DNA, the CDR3 is TGTGCCAGCAGTTACTACAGCGGGAGGGCCTCGAATGAGCAGTTCTTC. As protein: CASSYYSGRASNEQFF.

This clonotype was picked up a small number of times. CDR3 amino acids: CAAGGTEAFF. In DNA form, the CDR3 reads TGTGCCGCGGGGGGGACTGAAGCTTTCTTT. The genes are TRBV7-9 and TRBJ1-1, with D possibly being TRBD1 (5 bases). V was cut by 11 bases and J by 5 bases, with 9 bases left in between. This CDR3 is 10 amino acids long. Germline V gene lookup returns CDR1 SEHNR and CDR2 FQNEAQ (reference sequence).

The chain links TRBV4-1 to TRBJ1-2, with 9 bases aligning to TRBD1. V lost 0 bases and J lost 4; bases outside the gene matches: 12. CDR3 length: 18 residues. Germline lookup yields CDR1 MGHRA and CDR2 YSYEKL. The CDR3 sequence: CASSQDRPRQGVSYGYTF. CDR3 coding DNA: TGCGCCAGCAGCCAAGATCGCCCCAGACAGGGGGTCTCCTATGGCTACACCTTC.